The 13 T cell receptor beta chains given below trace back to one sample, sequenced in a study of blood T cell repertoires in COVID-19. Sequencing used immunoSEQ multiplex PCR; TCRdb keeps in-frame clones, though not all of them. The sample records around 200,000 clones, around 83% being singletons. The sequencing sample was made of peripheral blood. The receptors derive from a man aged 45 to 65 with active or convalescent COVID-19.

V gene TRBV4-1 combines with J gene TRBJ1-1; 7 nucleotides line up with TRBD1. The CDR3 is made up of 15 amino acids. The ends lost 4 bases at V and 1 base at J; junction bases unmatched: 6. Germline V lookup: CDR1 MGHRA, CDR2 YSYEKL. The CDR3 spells CASSRSRGQNTEAFF. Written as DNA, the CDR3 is TGCGCCAGCAGCCGATCTAGGGGGCAGAACACTGAAGCTTTCTTT.

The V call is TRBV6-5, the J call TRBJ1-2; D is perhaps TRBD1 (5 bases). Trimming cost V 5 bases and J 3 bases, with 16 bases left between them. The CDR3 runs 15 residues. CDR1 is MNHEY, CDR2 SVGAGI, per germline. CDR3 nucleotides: TGTGCCAGCAGTCCCCATGAGGGAGGGGACTATGGCTACACCTTC. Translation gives CASSPHEGGDYGYTF.

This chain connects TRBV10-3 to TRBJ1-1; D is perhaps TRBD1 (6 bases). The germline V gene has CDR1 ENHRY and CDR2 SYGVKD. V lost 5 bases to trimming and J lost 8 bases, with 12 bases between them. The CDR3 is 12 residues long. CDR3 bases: TGTGCCATCAGTATGACCGGGACAGAAGCTTTCTTT. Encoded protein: CAISMTGTEAFF.

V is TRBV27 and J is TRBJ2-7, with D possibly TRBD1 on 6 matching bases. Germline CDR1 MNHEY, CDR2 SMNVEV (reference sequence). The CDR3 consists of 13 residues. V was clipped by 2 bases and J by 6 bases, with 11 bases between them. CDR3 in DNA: TGTGCCAGCAGTTTAAACAGGGTTGGCGAGCAGTACTTC. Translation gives CASSLNRVGEQYF.

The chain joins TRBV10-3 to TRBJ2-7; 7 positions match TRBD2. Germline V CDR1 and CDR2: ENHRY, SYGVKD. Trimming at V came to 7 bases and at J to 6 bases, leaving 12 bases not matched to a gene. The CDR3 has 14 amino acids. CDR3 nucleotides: TGTGCCATCAATCCCGGACTAGAAAAAAGCGAGCAGTACTTC. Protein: CAINPGLEKSEQYF.

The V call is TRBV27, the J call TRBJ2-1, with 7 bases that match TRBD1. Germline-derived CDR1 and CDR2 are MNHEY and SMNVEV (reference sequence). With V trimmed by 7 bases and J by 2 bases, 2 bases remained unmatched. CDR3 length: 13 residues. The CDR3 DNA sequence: TGTGCCAGCACCGGGACAGCCTACAATGAGCAGTTCTTC. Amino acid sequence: CASTGTAYNEQFF.

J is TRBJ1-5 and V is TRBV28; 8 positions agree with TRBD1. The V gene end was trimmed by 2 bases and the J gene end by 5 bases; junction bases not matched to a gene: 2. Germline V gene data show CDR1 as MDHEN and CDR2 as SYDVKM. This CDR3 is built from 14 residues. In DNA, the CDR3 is TGTGCCAGCAGTTTAGACAGGGGCTATCAGCCCCAGCATTTT. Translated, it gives CASSLDRGYQPQHF.

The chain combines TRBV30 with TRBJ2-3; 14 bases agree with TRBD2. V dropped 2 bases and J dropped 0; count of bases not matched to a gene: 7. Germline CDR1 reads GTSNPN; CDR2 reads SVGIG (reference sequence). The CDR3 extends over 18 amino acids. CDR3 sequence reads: CAWSIGLAGGPSTDTQYF. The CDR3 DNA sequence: TGTGCCTGGAGTATTGGACTAGCGGGGGGTCCTAGCACAGATACGCAGTATTTT.

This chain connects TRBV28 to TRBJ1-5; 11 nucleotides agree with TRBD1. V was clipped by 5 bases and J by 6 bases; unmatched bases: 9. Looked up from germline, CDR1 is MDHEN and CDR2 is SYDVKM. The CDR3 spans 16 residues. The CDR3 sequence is CASSNSDRGHRQPQHF. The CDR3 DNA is TGTGCCAGCAGTAACTCGGACAGGGGGCATCGTCAGCCCCAGCATTTT.

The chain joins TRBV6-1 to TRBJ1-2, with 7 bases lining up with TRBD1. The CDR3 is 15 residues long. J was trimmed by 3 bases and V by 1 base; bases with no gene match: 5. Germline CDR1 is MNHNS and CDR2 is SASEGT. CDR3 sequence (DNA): TGTGCCAGCAGTGAAGGGAACAGGGGATACTATGGCTACACCTTC. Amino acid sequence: CASSEGNRGYYGYTF.

The CDR3, as DNA: TGCAGCGTCGAGGGGACTAGCGGGGGGGAACTATACGAGCAGTACTTC. Translation gives CSVEGTSGGELYEQYF. The rearrangement uses TRBV29-1 and TRBJ2-7, with 16 bases aligning to TRBD2. CDR1 and CDR2 from the germline V gene are SQVTM and ANQGSEA. The V and J ends lost 6 bases and 4 bases, in that order; junction bases with no gene match: 9. This CDR3 spans 16 amino acids.

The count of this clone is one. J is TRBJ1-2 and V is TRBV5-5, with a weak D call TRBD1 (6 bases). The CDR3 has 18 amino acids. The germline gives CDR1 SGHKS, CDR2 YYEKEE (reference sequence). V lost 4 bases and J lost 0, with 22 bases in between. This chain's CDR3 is CASSENPSQGSTNYGYTF. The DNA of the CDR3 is TGTGCCAGCAGCGAAAACCCTTCACAGGGATCTACTAACTATGGCTACACCTTC.

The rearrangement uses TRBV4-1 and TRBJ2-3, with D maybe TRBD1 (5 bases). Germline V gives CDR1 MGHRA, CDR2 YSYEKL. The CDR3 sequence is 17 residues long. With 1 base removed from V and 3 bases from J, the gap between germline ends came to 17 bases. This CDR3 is CASSQGWTRRGTDTQYF. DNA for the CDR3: TGCGCCAGCAGCCAAGGGTGGACAAGGCGTGGGACAGATACGCAGTATTTT.